This TCR beta chain came from a study of T cells in Graves' hyperthyroidism and ophthalmopathy. Trimming shortened V by 5 bases and J by 6 bases, and 20 bases separated the two germline ends. This CDR3 is 16 amino acids long. This clonotype has only a few counts. It was RNA transcripts that yielded the amplified TCR beta CDR3 regions. HTBI primers were the set used in a first-round RT-PCR of the TCR CDR3. Each CDR3 protein gets one entry after TCRdb re-called the multiplex PCR reads with MiXCR. The sample has some 600,000 distinct CDR3 sequences; around 14% are singletons. V is TRBV12-3 or TRBV12-4 and J is TRBJ2-1; tentatively, D is TRBD1 or TRBD2 (6 bases each). Sequencing was performed on blood. This TCR came from a woman in her thirties with Graves' hyperthyroidism that later progressed to Graves' ophthalmopathy. CDR3 residues: CASSPFTWGATNEQFF. The CDR3 region has the DNA TGTGCCAGCAGTCCATTCACGTGGGGGGCAACCAATGAGCAGTTCTTC.